This T cell receptor beta chain was sequenced during a study of T cell responses to AZD1222 COVID-19 vaccine. Study-level results: Only 5 or 6 people who got AZD1222 tested seropositive at baseline. Spike was spanned by vaccine-associated CD4 TCRs, which were dominant at 160-218 and 743-854. Nearly half of the spike-specific TCRs reportedly recognize variant regions that carry no mutations.

This clone has only one observation. What it binds is not known. The protocol was immunoSEQ multiplex PCR, while the TCRdb copy is restricted to in-frame clones and leaves out a portion. In the table there are about 180,000 clones, more than 75% of which are singletons. The sample was peripheral blood, taken 28 days after the second AZD1222 dose. This TCR derives from an adult who received the AZD1222 COVID-19 vaccine.

CDR3 residues: CASTPTGISTDTQYF. CDR3 DNA sequence: TGTGCCAGCACCCCTACGGGAATTAGCACAGATACGCAGTATTTT. The gene calls are TRBV6-2 or TRBV6-3 and TRBJ2-3, with D perhaps TRBD2 (5 bases). The CDR3 sequence is 15 residues long. Trimming shortened V by 7 bases and J by 0 bases, and 14 bases separated the two germline ends. In germline, CDR1 is MNHEY, CDR2 SVGEGT.